This T cell receptor (beta chain) originates from a study of blood T cell repertoires in COVID-19. Whole-study context: The United States, Italy and Spain were the sources of the acute and convalescent COVID-19 samples. T cells, B-cell-depleted T cells, or PBMCs supplied cDNA or gDNA.

Germline V CDR1 and CDR2: SGHDT, YYEEEE. J gave up 5 bases and V 2 bases, and 4 bases lay outside the gene matches. The length of the CDR3 is 14 residues. This clone is a singleton in its sample. Per the study methods: Researchers report that nucleated cell counts were estimated from reference gene primer amplification. Profiling relied on immunoSEQ multiplex PCR, and the TCRdb table lists in-frame clones only, not all of them. D and trimming come from the DNA, and the V and J calls and clone size come from that table. The table lists approximately 69,000 clones, roughly 87% of them singletons. The chain has TRBV5-6 and TRBJ1-1; 9 nucleotides agree with TRBD1. Sequencing was done on a sample of peripheral blood. This receptor was obtained from a woman older than 75 with acute or convalescent COVID-19. This CDR3 reads CASSLQGAGTEAFF. As DNA, the CDR3 is TGTGCCAGCAGCTTACAGGGGGCGGGTACTGAAGCTTTCTTT.